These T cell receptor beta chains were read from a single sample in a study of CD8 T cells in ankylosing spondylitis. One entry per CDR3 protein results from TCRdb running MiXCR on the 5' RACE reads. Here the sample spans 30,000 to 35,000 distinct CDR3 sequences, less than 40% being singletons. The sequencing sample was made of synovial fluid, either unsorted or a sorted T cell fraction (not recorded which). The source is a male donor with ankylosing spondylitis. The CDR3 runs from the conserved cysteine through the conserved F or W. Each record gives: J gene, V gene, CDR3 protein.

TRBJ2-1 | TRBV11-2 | CASSRGVDAGVGRRPYNEQFF
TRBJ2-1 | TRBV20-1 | CSARDMNSGRDEQFF
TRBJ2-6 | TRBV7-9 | CASSLGSGRTGGANVLTF
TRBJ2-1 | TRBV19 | CASSIEPRTAYNEQFF
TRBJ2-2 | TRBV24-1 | CATLSQTGGNTGELFF
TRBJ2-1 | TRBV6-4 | CASSDGLATEQFF
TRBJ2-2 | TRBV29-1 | CSVGPTRLADYNTGELFF
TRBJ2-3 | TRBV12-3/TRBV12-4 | CASSLIAGADTQYF
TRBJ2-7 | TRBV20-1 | CSARVLGQDSYEQYF
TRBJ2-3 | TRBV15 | CATSRAAGEGADTQYF
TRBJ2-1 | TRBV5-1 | CASSLGPRTSYNEQFF
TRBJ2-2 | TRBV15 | CATSRDMREENTEELFF
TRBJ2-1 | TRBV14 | CASSERGGALNEQFF
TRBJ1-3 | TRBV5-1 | CASSLEGHGNTIYF
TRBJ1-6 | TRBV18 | CASSPVGRRSYNSPLHF
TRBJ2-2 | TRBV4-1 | CASSQVPNTGELFF